A selection of T cell receptor beta chains follows, all from one sample in a study of cytomegalovirus exposure and HLA in healthy donors. Sequencing was performed with immunoSEQ multiplex PCR; in TCRdb, only in-frame clones are kept and a portion is missing. The sample records 100,000 to 150,000 clones, less than 80% being singletons. The source material was PBMCs. Receptor source: a woman aged 50 to 60 in good health and CMV-seronegative. CDR3s include the opening cysteine and the closing phenylalanine or tryptophan.

V gene	J gene	CDR3 protein
TRBV28	TRBJ1-1	CASKPPGTGYPLEAFF
TRBV5-5	TRBJ2-2	CASSPGRRTGAEELFF
TRBV6-5	TRBJ2-2	CASSEGLDTGELFF
TRBV2	TRBJ1-1	CASSRGMNTEAFF
TRBV11-1	TRBJ2-7	CASSLESGTYEQYF
TRBV7-9	TRBJ1-2	CASSLGQGDYGYTF
TRBV28	TRBJ2-7	CASSLREATYEQYF
TRBV28	TRBJ1-5	CASSSGQGHQPQHF
TRBV5-1	TRBJ2-1	CASSLPSPAGGSYNEQFF
TRBV30	TRBJ2-7	CAGEGGADYEQYF
TRBV30	TRBJ2-7	CAWSWTSGRHEQYF
TRBV7-2	TRBJ2-5	CASSSSGIREAQETQYF
TRBV2	TRBJ1-3	CASGREETDTIYF
TRBV2	TRBJ1-2	CASSAGQLGGYTF
TRBV6-6	TRBJ1-1	CASSPSQGATEAFF
TRBV29-1	TRBJ2-3	CSVELAAGADTQYF
TRBV10-3	TRBJ2-7	CAISESPIRDHYEQYF
TRBV13	TRBJ2-3	CASSLGLAGETDTQYF
TRBV15	TRBJ1-5	CATSEGYSNQPQHF
TRBV10-3	TRBJ2-3	CAISSGLDVDTQYF
TRBV19	TRBJ2-3	CASSTQRGTDTQYF
TRBV9	TRBJ1-1	CASSVAQNTEAFF
TRBV11-2	TRBJ1-1	CASRTGEGSTEAFF
TRBV15	TRBJ2-5	CATSRGLKETQYF
TRBV15	TRBJ1-1	CATSRDPPRAGTEAFF
TRBV9	TRBJ2-1	CASSVLTSGPYNEQFF
TRBV6-4	TRBJ2-3	CASSDRYLDTQYF
TRBV5-1	TRBJ2-7	CASSLGLAGEAYEQYF
TRBV5-6	TRBJ2-3	CASSLAGGDTQYF
TRBV7-9	TRBJ2-3	CASAPAGGRQYF
TRBV7-3	TRBJ2-3	CASSARLAGGTDTQYF
TRBV6-5	TRBJ2-7	CASSYGGFYEQYF
TRBV7-2	TRBJ2-7	CASSLALAAATYEQYF
TRBV4-2	TRBJ1-5	CASSQDFGERNQPQHF
TRBV30	TRBJ1-1	CAWSGSYYTEAFF
TRBV28	TRBJ2-1	CASSLLAGTTYNEQFF
TRBV9	TRBJ2-7	CASSGTDPYEQYF
TRBV28	TRBJ2-3	CASSLGTSGLDTQYF
TRBV30	TRBJ1-4	CAGRDRAGEKLFF
TRBV4-3	TRBJ2-3	CASSQFLAGGTDTQYF
TRBV29-1	TRBJ2-3	CSVAMLRDTQGDTQYF
TRBV30	TRBJ1-2	CAWSALTGIGYTF
TRBV7-3	TRBJ2-1	CASSFDRASSYNEQFF
TRBV7-3	TRBJ2-3	CASSSRLAGVVDTQYF
TRBV27	TRBJ2-2	CASSKEVGELFF
TRBV6-6	TRBJ2-7	CAIRLAGGYEQYF
TRBV7-9	TRBJ2-6	CASTPPSSGANVLTF
TRBV7-3	TRBJ2-7	CASLFYEQYF
TRBV27	TRBJ1-1	CASKGRQGTNTEAFF
TRBV19	TRBJ2-7	CASSIRTSGEQYF
TRBV19	TRBJ2-7	CASSFAGVSYEQYF
TRBV7-6	TRBJ1-5	CASSLEGDSNQPQHF
TRBV14	TRBJ2-3	CASSQGDSGPWVADTQYF
TRBV28	TRBJ2-7	CASTGQVPYEQYF
TRBV7-7	TRBJ2-7	CASSLHWLNRFYEQYF
TRBV28	TRBJ1-1	CASSRRQMNTEAFF